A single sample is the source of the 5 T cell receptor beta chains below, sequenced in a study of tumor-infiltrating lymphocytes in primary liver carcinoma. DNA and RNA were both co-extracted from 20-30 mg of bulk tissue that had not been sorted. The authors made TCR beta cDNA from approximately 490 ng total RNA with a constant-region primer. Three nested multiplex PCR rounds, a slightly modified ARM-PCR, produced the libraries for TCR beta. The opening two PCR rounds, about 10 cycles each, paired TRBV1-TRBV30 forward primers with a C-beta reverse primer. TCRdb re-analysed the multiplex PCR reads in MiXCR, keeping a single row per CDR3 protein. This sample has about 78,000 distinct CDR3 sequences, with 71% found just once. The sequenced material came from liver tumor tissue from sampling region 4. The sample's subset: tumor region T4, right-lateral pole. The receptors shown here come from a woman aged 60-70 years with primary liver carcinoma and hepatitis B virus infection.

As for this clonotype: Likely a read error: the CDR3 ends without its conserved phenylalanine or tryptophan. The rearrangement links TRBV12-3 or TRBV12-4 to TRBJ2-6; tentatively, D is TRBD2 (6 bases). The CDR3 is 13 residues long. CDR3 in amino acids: CASSLAAGNVLTL. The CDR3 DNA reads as TGCGCTAGCAGTTTAGCGGCGGGCAACGTCCTGACTTTG.

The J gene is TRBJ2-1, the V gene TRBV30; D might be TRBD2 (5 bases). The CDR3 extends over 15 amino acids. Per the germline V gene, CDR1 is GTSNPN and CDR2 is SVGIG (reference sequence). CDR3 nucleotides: TGTCCCCGGAGGAGGCCGGGATCCCCCACCAATGAGCAGTTCTTC. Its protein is CPRRRPGSPTNEQFF.

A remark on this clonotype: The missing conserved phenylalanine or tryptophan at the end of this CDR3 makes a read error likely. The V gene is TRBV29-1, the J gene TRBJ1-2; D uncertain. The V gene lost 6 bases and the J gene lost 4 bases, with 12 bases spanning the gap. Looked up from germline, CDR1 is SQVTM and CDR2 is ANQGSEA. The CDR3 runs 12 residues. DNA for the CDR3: TGCAGCGTCCCAAGGGTCCCCTATGGCTACACCATC. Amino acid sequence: CSVPRVPYGYTI.

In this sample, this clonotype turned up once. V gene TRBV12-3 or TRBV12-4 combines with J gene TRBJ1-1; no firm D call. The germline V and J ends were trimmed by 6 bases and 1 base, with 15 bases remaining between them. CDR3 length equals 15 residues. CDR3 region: CASRTEGSGNTEAFF. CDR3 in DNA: TGTGCCAGCAGAACAGAGGGTTCGGGGAACACTGAAGCTTTCTTT.

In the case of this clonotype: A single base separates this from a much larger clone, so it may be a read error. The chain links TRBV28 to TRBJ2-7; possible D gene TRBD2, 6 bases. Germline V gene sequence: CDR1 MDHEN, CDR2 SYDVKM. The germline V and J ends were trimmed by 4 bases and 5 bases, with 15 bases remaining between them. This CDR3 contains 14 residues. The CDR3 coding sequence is TGTGCCAGCAGTTCAGGAGGGGCCCTACACGAGCAGTACTTC. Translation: CASSSGGALHEQYF.